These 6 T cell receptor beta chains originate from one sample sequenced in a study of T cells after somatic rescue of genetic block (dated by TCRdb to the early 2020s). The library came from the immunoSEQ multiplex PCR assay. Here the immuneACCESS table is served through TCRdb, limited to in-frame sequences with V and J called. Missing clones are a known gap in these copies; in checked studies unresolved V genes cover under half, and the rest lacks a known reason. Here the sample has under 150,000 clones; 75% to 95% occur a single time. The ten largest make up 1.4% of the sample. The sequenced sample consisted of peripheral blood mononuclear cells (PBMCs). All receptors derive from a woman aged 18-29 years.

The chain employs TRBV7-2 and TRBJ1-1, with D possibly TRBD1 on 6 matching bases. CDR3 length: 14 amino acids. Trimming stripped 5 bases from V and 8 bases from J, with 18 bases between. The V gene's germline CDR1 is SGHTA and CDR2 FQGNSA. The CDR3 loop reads CASSPWGGAKEAFF. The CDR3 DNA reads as TGTGCCAGCAGCCCCTGGGGGGGGGCAAAGGAAGCTTTCTTT.

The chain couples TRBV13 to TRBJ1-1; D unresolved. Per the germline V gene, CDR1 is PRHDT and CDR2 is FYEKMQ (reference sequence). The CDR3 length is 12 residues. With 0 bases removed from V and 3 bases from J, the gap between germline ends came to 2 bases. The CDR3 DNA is TGTGCCAGCAGCTTAGGGGACACTGAAGCTTTCTTT. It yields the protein CASSLGDTEAFF.

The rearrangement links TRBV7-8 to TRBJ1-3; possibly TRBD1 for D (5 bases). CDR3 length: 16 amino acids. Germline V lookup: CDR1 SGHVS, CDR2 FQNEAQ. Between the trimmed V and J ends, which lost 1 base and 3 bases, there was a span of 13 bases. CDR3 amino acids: CASSLGGFGDGNTIYF. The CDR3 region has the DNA TGTGCCAGCAGCTTAGGGGGCTTTGGAGATGGAAACACCATATATTTT.

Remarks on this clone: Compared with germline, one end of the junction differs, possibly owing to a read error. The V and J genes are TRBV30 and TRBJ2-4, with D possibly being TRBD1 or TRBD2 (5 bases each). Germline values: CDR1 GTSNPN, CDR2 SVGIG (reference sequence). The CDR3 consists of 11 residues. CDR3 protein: CAWSVQRDLNF. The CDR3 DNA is TGTGCCTGGAGTGTCCAGAGGGACCTAAACTTC.

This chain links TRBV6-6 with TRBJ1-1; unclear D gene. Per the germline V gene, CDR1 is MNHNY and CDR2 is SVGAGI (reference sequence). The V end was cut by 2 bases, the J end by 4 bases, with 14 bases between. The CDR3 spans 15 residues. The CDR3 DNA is TGTGCCAGCAGTTACATGTCGGTCGAGGGCACTGAAGCTTTCTTT. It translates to CASSYMSVEGTEAFF.

CDR3 in DNA: TGTGCCAGCAGCTTGGTTTCGAGGGGGGCCTACGAGCAGTACTTC. Its translation is CASSLVSRGAYEQYF. V and J are TRBV5-6 and TRBJ2-7; either TRBD1 or TRBD2 may fit D (6 bases each). The length of the CDR3 is 15 residues. Germline CDR1 SGHDT, CDR2 YYEEEE. V lost 0 bases and J lost 2, with 12 bases in between. The full variable domain, in which reference TRBV5-6 and TRBJ2-7 provide the parts outside the CDR3, is DAGVTQSPTHLIKTRGQQVTLRCSPKSGHDTVSWYQQALGQGPQFIFQYYEEEERQRGNFPDRFSGHQFPNYSSELNVNALLLGDSALYLCASSLVSRGAYEQYFGPGTRLTVT.